This T cell receptor beta chain is from a study of cytomegalovirus exposure and HLA in healthy donors. CDR1 MNHEY and CDR2 SVGAGI come from the germline V gene. CDR3 length: 15 residues. Trimming cost V 2 bases and J 2 bases, with 9 bases left between them. Separation from the 666-subject first cohort characterized the roughly 120-subject validation cohort, to which the donors belonged. This clone was recorded once. The antigen is unknown. The assay was immunoSEQ multiplex PCR, and TCRdb's table has in-frame clones only and misses some. Altogether around 200,000 clones are present, about 91% being singletons, with the ten largest covering roughly 3%. Findings and caveats of the study: Reportedly, cytomegalovirus status was diagnosed with high sensitivity and specificity.

This rearrangement joins TRBV6-5 to TRBJ1-4; no clear D gene. The receptor comes from a young woman in good health and CMV-seronegative. Sequenced input: PBMCs. The CDR3 spells CASSYRERTNEKLFF. The CDR3 DNA follows: TGTGCCAGCAGTTACCGGGAGCGGACTAATGAAAAACTGTTTTTT.